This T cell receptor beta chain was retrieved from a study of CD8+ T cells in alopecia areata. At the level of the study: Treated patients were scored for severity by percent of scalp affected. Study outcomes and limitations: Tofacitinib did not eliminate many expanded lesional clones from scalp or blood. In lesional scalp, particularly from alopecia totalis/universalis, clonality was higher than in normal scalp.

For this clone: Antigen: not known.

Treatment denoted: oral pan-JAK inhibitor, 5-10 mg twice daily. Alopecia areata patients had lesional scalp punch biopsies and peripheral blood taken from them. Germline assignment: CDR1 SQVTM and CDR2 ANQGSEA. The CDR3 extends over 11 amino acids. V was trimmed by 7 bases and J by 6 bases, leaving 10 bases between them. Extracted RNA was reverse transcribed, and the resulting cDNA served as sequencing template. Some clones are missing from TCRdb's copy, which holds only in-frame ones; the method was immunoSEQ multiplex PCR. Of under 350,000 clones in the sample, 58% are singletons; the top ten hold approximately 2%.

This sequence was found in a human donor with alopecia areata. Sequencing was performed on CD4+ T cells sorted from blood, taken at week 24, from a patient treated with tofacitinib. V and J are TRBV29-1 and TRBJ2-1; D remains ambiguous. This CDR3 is CSAETGNEQFF. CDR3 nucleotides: TGCAGCGCCGAAACGGGCAATGAGCAGTTCTTC.